The 24 T cell receptor beta chains below all came from one sample that was sequenced in a study of cytomegalovirus exposure and HLA in healthy donors. This PCR relied on a set of 60 Vbeta primers and 13 Jbeta primers. Data came from immunoSEQ multiplex PCR; TCRdb stores just in-frame clones and leaves some out. This repertoire shows 150,000 to 200,000 clones, approximately 80% found once; its top ten account for approximately 4.1%. Source material: PBMCs. Receptors originate from a woman aged 50 to 60 in good health and CMV-seropositive.

The V call is TRBV7-9, the J call TRBJ2-2, with a weak D call TRBD2 (7 bases). Trimming removed 5 bases at V and 4 bases at J, with 11 bases between. This CDR3 has 14 residues. CDR1 is SEHNR, CDR2 FQNEAQ, per germline (reference sequence). The CDR3 loop reads CASSRGASTGELFF. CDR3 bases: TGTGCCAGCAGCCGGGGGGCCAGCACCGGGGAGCTGTTTTTT.

This clone was recorded only once. The chain has TRBV19 and TRBJ1-1; possibly TRBD1 for D (5 bases). The CDR3 runs 14 residues. Looked up from germline, CDR1 is LNHDA and CDR2 is SQIVND (reference sequence). Trimming pared 5 bases from V and 3 bases from J, leaving 13 bases between. CDR3 amino acids: CASSDLGGYTEAFF. CDR3 nucleotides: TGTGCCAGTAGTGATCTCGGGGGGTACACTGAAGCTTTCTTT.

The gene calls are TRBV4-2 and TRBJ1-5; 7 bases fit TRBD1. The trim removed 5 bases at V and 7 bases at J, leaving 8 bases unmatched. CDR3 length equals 14 residues. CDR1 is LGHNA and CDR2 is YNFKEQ in the germline V gene. The CDR3 is CASSAQGNRQPQHF. The CDR3 DNA is TGTGCCAGCAGCGCACAGGGGAATAGGCAGCCCCAGCATTTT.

The chain combines TRBV5-4 with TRBJ1-1; 7 bases are a match to TRBD1. CDR1 is SGHNT and CDR2 is YYREEE in the germline V gene (reference sequence). V gave up 2 bases and J gave up 7 bases; unmatched junction bases: 8. The length of the CDR3 is 14 residues. CDR3 sequence (DNA): TGTGCCAGCAGCTTAAGGGACAGAGCTTTTGAAGCTTTCTTT. It is translated as CASSLRDRAFEAFF.

This clone appeared a single time. The rearrangement joins TRBV11-3 to TRBJ2-3; TRBD2 agrees at 7 bases. CDR1 SGHNT and CDR2 YENEEA come from the germline V gene. The CDR3 is 16 amino acids. The junction had 7 bases not matched to a gene; V was cut back by 1 base and J by 3 bases. CDR3 sequence (DNA): TGTGCCAGCAGCTTAGCGGCTAGCGGCGGTACAGATACGCAGTATTTT. Translating it yields CASSLAASGGTDTQYF.

The rearrangement uses TRBV14 and TRBJ2-7; a possible D gene is TRBD1 (6 bases). This CDR3 comprises 19 residues. Looked up from germline, CDR1 is SGHDN and CDR2 is FVKESK. The V and J ends lost 3 bases and 3 bases respectively, with 27 bases between them. Written as DNA, the CDR3 is TGTGCCAGCAGCCATCCTCCTGGGGGCCCCCGTCGGATAAGCTACGAGCAGTACTTC. Translating it yields CASSHPPGGPRRISYEQYF. Using reference TRBV14 and TRBJ2-7 for the parts outside the CDR3, the full variable domain is EAGVTQFPSHSVIEKGQTVTLRCDPISGHDNLYWYRRVMGKEIKFLLHFVKESKQDESGMPNNRFLAERTGGTYSTLKVQPAELEDSGVYFCASSHPPGGPRRISYEQYFGPGTRLTVT.

V is TRBV19 and J is TRBJ1-2; 7 bases agree with TRBD1. Germline loops: CDR1 LNHDA, CDR2 SQIVND (reference sequence). This CDR3 region has 14 residues. The trim removed 5 bases at V and 8 bases at J, leaving 11 bases unmatched. CDR3 coding DNA: TGTGCCAGTAGTCAAGACAGGGAATTAGGGGGCTACACCTTC. This sequence encodes CASSQDRELGGYTF.

This clone was counted once. The chain couples TRBV9 to TRBJ1-4; TRBD1 matches at 8 bases. Germline values: CDR1 SGDLS, CDR2 YYNGEE. The CDR3 spans 15 residues. The V gene end was trimmed by 4 bases and the J gene end by 4 bases; junction bases not matched to a gene: 6. CDR3 sequence (DNA): TGTGCCAGCAGCCGGAGCGGACAGGGTAATGAAAAACTGTTTTTT. Its protein product is CASSRSGQGNEKLFF. The variable domain in full, with the rest retrieved from reference TRBV9 and TRBJ1-4, is DSGVTQTPKHLITATGQRVTLRCSPRSGDLSVYWYQQSLDQGLQFLIQYYNGEERAKGNILERFSAQQFPDLHSELNLSSLELGDSALYFCASSRSGQGNEKLFFGSGTQLSVL.

This clone was seen only a few times. This rearrangement joins TRBV7-8 to TRBJ1-1, with D possibly matching TRBD1 (5 bases). Germline-derived CDR1 and CDR2 are SGHVS and FQNEAQ. Trimming shortened V by 4 bases and J by 5 bases, and 20 bases separated the two germline ends. The CDR3 extends over 16 amino acids. The CDR3 is CASSSGQNKGKTEAFF. For the CDR3, the DNA is TGTGCCAGCAGCTCAGGACAAAACAAAGGGAAGACTGAAGCTTTCTTT.

This clone was observed a few times. The chain recombines TRBV29-1 with TRBJ1-2; tentatively, D is TRBD1 (5 bases). Germline CDR1 and CDR2: SQVTM and ANQGSEA. The CDR3 extends over 11 amino acids. CDR3 residues: CIRHARGGYTF. The CDR3 coding sequence is TGCATCCGACACGCCCGGGGGGGCTACACCTTC.

The genes are TRBV4-3 and TRBJ2-3; 11 bases fit TRBD2. V was pared by 3 bases and J by 0 bases, with 5 bases of the junction left unmatched. Germline V CDR1 and CDR2: LGHNA, YSLEER. The CDR3 totals 17 residues. CDR3 amino acids: CASSQIAGGRSTDTQYF. The CDR3 bases are TGCGCCAGCAGCCAGATAGCGGGGGGGCGGAGCACAGATACGCAGTATTTT.

This sequence joins TRBV15 and TRBJ2-7; a possible D gene is TRBD1 (5 bases). CDR3 size: 13 residues. Germline CDR1 reads LNHNV; CDR2 reads YYDKDF (reference sequence). V gave up 5 bases and J gave up 5 bases, with 13 bases separating them. CDR3 sequence reads: CATSGPSGNEQYF. CDR3 sequence (DNA): TGTGCCACCAGCGGTCCCTCAGGGAACGAGCAGTACTTC.

This clone came up once. This chain links TRBV9 with TRBJ2-1; maybe TRBD1 (5 bases). The CDR3 is 13 amino acids. V was trimmed by 0 bases and J by 5 bases, leaving 6 bases between them. Germline V gene lookup returns CDR1 SGDLS and CDR2 YYNGEE. The CDR3 region is CASSVEQDNEQFF. The CDR3 DNA reads TGTGCCAGCAGCGTAGAACAGGACAATGAGCAGTTCTTC.

This clone was seen a handful of times. The CDR3 DNA reads TGCGCCAGCAGCCGATGGACTAGCGGGAGCTTCGAGCAGTACTTC. Its protein is CASSRWTSGSFEQYF. The chain is built from TRBV4-3 and TRBJ2-7; 13 bases match TRBD2. The junction had 6 bases not matched to a gene; V was cut back by 4 bases and J by 6 bases. The CDR3 is made up of 15 amino acids. From germline, CDR1 is LGHNA and CDR2 YSLEER.

The chain couples TRBV7-8 to TRBJ1-5; a possible D gene is TRBD1 (6 bases). CDR1 SGHVS and CDR2 FQNEAQ come from the germline V gene. The CDR3 runs 15 residues. With 5 bases removed from V and 5 bases from J, the gap between germline ends came to 16 bases. CDR3 region: CASSLRGDPYQPQHF. The CDR3 DNA follows: TGTGCCAGCAGCCTCAGGGGTGACCCTTATCAGCCCCAGCATTTT.

The chain combines TRBV29-1 with TRBJ1-2, with no clear D. Germline V gene lookup returns CDR1 SQVTM and CDR2 ANQGSEA. The CDR3 has 14 amino acids. Trimming removed 3 bases at V and 6 bases at J, with 17 bases between. The CDR3 loop reads CSVDWAKRGDGYTF. In DNA form, the CDR3 reads TGCAGCGTTGACTGGGCTAAGCGGGGAGATGGCTACACCTTC. Full variable domain (remainder filled in from reference TRBV29-1 and TRBJ1-2): SAVISQKPSRDICQRGTSLTIQCQVDSQVTMMFWYRQQPGQSLTLIATANQGSEATYESGFVIDKFPISRPNLTFSTLTVSNMSPEDSSIYLCSVDWAKRGDGYTFGSGTRLTVV.

This chain links TRBV27 with TRBJ2-5; 7 bases are shared with TRBD2. CDR3 size: 13 residues. Germline CDR1 MNHEY, CDR2 SMNVEV (reference sequence). J gave up 1 base and V 6 bases, and 2 bases lay outside the gene matches. CDR3 sequence (DNA): TGTGCCAGCAGGGGGGGGGTCCAAGAGACCCAGTACTTC. Its protein is CASRGGVQETQYF.

A single count supports this clone. V is TRBV19 and J is TRBJ1-5; 8 nucleotides agree with TRBD1. V lost 7 bases and J lost 3; bases outside the gene matches: 2. The CDR3 extends over 13 amino acids. CDR1 is LNHDA and CDR2 is SQIVND in the germline V gene (reference sequence). The CDR3 sequence is CASMDRVNQPQHF. CDR3 bases: TGTGCCAGTATGGACAGGGTCAATCAGCCCCAGCATTTT.

This clone was seen only a few times. The gene calls are TRBV5-1 and TRBJ2-7; D possibly corresponds to TRBD2 (5 bases). This CDR3 is 14 amino acids long. Germline V gene lookup returns CDR1 SGHRS and CDR2 YFSETQ. V was shortened by 3 bases and J by 3 bases, with 13 bases between the two germline ends. CDR3 bases: TGCGCCAGCAGCTGGGATACGGGAAGCTACGAGCAGTACTTC. This encodes CASSWDTGSYEQYF. The variable domain in full, completed from reference TRBV5-1 and TRBJ2-7, reads KAGVTQTPRYLIKTRGQQVTLSCSPISGHRSVSWYQQTPGQGLQFLFEYFSETQRNKGNFPGRFSGRQFSNSRSEMNVSTLELGDSALYLCASSWDTGSYEQYFGPGTRLTVT.

In DNA, the CDR3 is TGCGCCAGCAGCTTGAATAAGTGGGACAGAGCTAACTATGGCTACACCTTC. This codes for CASSLNKWDRANYGYTF. This chain links TRBV5-1 with TRBJ1-2, with 7 bases identical to TRBD1. The CDR3 loop spans 17 amino acids. J was trimmed by 0 bases and V by 1 base; bases with no gene match: 9. Germline V gives CDR1 SGHRS, CDR2 YFSETQ.

This chain joins TRBV29-1 and TRBJ1-4; tentative D call: TRBD1 (5 bases). V lost 3 bases and J 6 bases, leaving 14 bases between the germline ends. The CDR3 runs 14 residues. Looked up from germline, CDR1 is SQVTM and CDR2 is ANQGSEA. Written as DNA, the CDR3 is TGCAGCGTTGACGGGGGAGCCCCCTATGAAAAACTGTTTTTT. It yields the protein CSVDGGAPYEKLFF.

This clone was recorded only once. This chain uses TRBV6-1 with TRBJ2-3; D is perhaps TRBD1 (6 bases). The V end lost 6 bases, the J end lost 3 bases, and 16 bases lay between the germline ends. CDR1 and CDR2 (germline): MNHNS, SASEGT. The CDR3 sequence is 15 residues long. CDR3 sequence: CASRAAGERTDTQYF. CDR3 sequence (DNA): TGTGCCAGCAGAGCCGCAGGGGAAAGAACAGATACGCAGTATTTT.

The chain has TRBV20-1 and TRBJ2-5, with D possibly being TRBD2 (5 bases). This CDR3 comprises 11 residues. Trimming removed 0 bases at V and 7 bases at J, with 6 bases between. Germline V lookup: CDR1 DFQATT, CDR2 SNEGSKA (reference sequence). The CDR3 DNA sequence: TGCAGTGCTAGAGATGGAGGGACCCAGTACTTC. This codes for CSARDGGTQYF.

This chain links TRBV7-9 with TRBJ1-2, with unresolved D. Germline CDR1 and CDR2: SEHNR and FQNEAQ (reference sequence). The CDR3 totals 13 residues. Between the trimmed V and J ends, which lost 5 bases and 4 bases, there was a span of 11 bases. CDR3 in amino acids: CASSLEDPYGYTF. CDR3 nucleotide sequence: TGTGCCAGCAGCCTCGAGGATCCCTATGGCTACACCTTC.